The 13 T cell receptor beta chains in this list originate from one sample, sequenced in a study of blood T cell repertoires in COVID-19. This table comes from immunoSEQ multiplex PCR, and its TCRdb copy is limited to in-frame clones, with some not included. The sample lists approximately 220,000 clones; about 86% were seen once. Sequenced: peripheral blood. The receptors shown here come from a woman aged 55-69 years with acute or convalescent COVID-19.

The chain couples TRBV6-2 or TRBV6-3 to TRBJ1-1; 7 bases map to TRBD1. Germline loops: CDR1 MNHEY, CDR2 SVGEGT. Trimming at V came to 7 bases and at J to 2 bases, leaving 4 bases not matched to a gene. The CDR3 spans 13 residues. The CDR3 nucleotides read TGTGCCAGCACCCCAGGGGGTAACACTGAAGCTTTCTTT. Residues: CASTPGGNTEAFF.

The CDR3 region has the DNA TGTGCCAGCAGCTTATGGACAGCCGAGGAAAAACTGTTTTTT. It encodes CASSLWTAEEKLFF. V is TRBV5-6 and J is TRBJ1-4, with D maybe TRBD1 (6 bases). The V gene's germline CDR1 is SGHDT and CDR2 YYEEEE. Trimming took 2 bases from V and 8 from J, leaving 13 bases between them. The CDR3 extends over 14 amino acids.

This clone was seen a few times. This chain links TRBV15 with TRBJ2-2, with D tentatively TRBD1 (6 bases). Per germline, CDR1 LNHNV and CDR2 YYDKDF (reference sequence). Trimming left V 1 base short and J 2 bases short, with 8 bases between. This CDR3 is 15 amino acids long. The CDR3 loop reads CATSRARGNTGELFF. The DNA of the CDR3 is TGTGCCACCAGCAGAGCCAGGGGAAACACCGGGGAGCTGTTTTTT.

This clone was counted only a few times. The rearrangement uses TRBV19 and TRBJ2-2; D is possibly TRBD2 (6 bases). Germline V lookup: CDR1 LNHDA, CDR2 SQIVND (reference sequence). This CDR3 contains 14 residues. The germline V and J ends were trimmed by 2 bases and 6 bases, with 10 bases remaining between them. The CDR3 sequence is CASSIFGGPGELFF. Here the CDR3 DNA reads TGTGCCAGTAGTATATTCGGGGGTCCCGGGGAGCTGTTTTTT.

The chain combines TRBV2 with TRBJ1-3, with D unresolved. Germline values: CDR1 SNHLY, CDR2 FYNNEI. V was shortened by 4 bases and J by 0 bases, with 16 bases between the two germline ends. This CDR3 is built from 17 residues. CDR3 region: CASSGGQFGFSGNTIYF. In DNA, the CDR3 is TGTGCCAGCAGTGGAGGTCAGTTCGGATTCTCTGGAAACACCATATATTTT. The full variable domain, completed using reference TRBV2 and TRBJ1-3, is EPEVTQTPSHQVTQMGQEVILRCVPISNHLYFYWYRQILGQKVEFLVSFYNNEISEKSEIFDDQFSVERPDGSNFTLKIRSTKLEDSAMYFCASSGGQFGFSGNTIYFGEGSWLTVV.

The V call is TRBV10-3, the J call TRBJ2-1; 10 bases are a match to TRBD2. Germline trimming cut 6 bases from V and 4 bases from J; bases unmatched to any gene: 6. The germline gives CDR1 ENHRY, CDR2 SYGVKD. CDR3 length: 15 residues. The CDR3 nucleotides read TGTGCCATCAGATTCAGCGGGGGGGATTACAATGAGCAGTTCTTC. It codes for CAIRFSGGDYNEQFF.

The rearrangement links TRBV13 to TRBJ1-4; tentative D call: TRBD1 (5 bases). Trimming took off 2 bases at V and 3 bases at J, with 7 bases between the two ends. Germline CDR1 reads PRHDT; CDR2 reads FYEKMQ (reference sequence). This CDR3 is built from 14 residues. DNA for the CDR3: TGTGCCAGCAGCTTAAAGACAGCTAATGAAAAACTGTTTTTT. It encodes CASSLKTANEKLFF.

The CDR3 DNA is TGTGCCAGCAGCTCTGACGGTGTTAGCGGCTACACCTTC. It codes for CASSSDGVSGYTF. V and J are TRBV5-4 and TRBJ1-2; D gene uncertain. Trimming removed 3 bases at V and 8 bases at J, with 14 bases between. This CDR3 region has 13 residues. Germline V gene lookup returns CDR1 SGHNT and CDR2 YYREEE (reference sequence).

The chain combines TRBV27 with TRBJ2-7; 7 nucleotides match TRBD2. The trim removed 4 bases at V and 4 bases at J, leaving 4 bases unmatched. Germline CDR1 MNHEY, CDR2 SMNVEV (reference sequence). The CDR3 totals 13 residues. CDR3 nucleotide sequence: TGTGCCAGCAGTTGGGGGGGAGGATACGAGCAGTACTTC. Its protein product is CASSWGGGYEQYF.

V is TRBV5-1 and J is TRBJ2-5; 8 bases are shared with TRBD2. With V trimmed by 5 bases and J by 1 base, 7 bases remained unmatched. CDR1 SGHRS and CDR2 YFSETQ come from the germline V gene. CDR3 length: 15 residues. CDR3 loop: CASRGGAGVQETQYF. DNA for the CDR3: TGCGCCAGCAGGGGCGGAGCGGGGGTCCAAGAGACCCAGTACTTC.

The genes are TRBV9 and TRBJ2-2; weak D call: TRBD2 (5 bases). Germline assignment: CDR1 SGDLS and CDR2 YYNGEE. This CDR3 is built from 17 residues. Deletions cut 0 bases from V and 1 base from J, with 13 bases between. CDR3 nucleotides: TGTGCCAGCAGCGTAGCGGGTTTTCGGGGGAACACCGGGGAGCTGTTTTTT. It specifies CASSVAGFRGNTGELFF.

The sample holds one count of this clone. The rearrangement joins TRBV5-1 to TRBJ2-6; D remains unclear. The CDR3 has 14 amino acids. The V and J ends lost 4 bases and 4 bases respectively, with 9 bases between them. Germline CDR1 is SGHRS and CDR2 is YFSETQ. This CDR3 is CASSTVVGANVLTF. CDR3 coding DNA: TGCGCCAGCAGCACGGTGGTGGGGGCCAACGTCCTGACTTTC.

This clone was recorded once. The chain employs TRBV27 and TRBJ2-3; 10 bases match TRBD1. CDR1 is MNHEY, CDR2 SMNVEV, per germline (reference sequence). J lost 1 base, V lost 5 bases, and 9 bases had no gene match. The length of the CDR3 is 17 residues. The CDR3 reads CASSPPPGTGGTDTQYF. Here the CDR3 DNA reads TGTGCCAGCAGTCCACCACCCGGGACAGGGGGCACAGATACGCAGTATTTT.